The clone carrying this T cell receptor beta chain was seen a handful of times. Its cognate antigen is unknown. MiXCR, applied by TCRdb to the 5' RACE reads, yields one record per CDR3 protein. The data show around 160,000 distinct CDR3 sequences, 11% seen once. This sample is drawn from a study of CD8 T cells in ankylosing spondylitis. Study-level points and caveats: Reportedly, matched ankylosing spondylitis synovial fluid was significantly enriched for disease-linked clones. Some motif variants were previously reported in reactive arthritis synovial fluid and blood.

The V and J ends lost 0 bases and 3 bases respectively, with 9 bases between them. The CDR3 contains 15 residues. Germline-derived CDR1 and CDR2 are SGHRS and YFSETQ. This TCR was sampled from a male donor with ankylosing spondylitis or in good health (not recorded which). The chain has TRBV5-1 and TRBJ1-4; D perhaps matches TRBD1 (6 bases). Sample: blood, either unsorted or a sorted T cell fraction (not recorded which). The CDR3 is CASSLDRVANEKLFF. Here the CDR3 DNA reads TGCGCCAGCAGCTTGGACAGGGTGGCTAATGAAAAACTGTTTTTT.